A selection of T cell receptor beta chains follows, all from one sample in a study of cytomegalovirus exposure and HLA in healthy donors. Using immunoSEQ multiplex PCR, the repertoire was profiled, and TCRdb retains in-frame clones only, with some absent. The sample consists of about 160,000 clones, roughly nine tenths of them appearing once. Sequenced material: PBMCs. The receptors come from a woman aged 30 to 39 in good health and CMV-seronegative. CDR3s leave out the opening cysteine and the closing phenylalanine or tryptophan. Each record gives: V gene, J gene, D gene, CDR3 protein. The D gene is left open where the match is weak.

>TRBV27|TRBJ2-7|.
ASTSGGEQY
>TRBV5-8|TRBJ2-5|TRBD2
ASSLVGGETQY
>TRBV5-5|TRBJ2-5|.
ASSLRGQETQY
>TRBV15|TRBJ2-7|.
ATSRDLGAAEQY
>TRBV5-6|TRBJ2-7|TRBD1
ASSDRQGAIHEQY
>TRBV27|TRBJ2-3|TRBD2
ASRLSGGSIY
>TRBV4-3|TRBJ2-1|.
ASSQDRSPVEQF
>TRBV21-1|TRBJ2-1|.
ASSKERQGRNEQF
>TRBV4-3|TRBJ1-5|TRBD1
ASSQGYDRDNQPQH
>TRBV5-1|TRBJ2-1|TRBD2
ASSLLADGEQF
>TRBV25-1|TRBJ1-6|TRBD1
ASSEPGTGNSPLH
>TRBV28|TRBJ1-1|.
ASSAPGNTEAF
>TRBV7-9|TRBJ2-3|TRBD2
ASSVSGGALGDTQY
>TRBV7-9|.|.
ASSPGGYEQY
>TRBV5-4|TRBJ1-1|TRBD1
ASSIQGAPAEAF
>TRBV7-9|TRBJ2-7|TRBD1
ASSLDGTGKVHEQY
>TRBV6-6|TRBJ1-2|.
ATQGMDYGYT
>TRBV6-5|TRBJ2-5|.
ASSYSVGAGETQY
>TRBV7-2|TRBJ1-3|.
ASSREGTGNTIY
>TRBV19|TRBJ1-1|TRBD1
ASSNQGAMNTEAF
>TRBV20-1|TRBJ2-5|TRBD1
SAGDRETQY
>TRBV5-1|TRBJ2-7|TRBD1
ASSLGDRGLWYEQY
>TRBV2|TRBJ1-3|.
ASRPSGSGNTIY
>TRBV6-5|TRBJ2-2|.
ASSYGRGELF